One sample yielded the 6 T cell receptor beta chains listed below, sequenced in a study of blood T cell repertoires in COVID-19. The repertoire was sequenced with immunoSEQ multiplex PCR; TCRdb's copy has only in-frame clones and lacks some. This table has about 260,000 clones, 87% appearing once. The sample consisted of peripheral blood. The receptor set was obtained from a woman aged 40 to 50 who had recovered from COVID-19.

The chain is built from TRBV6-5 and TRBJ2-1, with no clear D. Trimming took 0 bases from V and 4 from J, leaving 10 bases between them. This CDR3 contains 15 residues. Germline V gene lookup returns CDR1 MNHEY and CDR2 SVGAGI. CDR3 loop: CASSYSRLEYNEQFF. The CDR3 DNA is TGTGCCAGCAGTTACTCCAGACTCGAGTACAATGAGCAGTTCTTC.

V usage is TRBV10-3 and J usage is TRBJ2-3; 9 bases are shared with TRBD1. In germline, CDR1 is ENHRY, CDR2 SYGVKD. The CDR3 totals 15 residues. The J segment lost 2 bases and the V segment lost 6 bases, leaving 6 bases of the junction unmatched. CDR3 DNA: TGTGCCATCAGGAGGACAGGGGAGTTCACAGATACGCAGTATTTT. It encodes CAIRRTGEFTDTQYF.

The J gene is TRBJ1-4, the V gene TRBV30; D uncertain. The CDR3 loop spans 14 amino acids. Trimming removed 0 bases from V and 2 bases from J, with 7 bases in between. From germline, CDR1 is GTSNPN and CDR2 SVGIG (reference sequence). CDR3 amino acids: CAWSVRGTNEKLFF. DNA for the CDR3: TGTGCCTGGAGTGTTCGGGGTACTAATGAAAAACTGTTTTTT.

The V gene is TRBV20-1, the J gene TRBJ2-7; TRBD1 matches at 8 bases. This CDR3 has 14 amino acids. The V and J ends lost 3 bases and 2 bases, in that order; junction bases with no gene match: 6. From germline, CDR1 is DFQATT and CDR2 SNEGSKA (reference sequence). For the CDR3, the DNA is TGCAGTGCTAGTCAATGGACAGGGACCTACGAGCAGTACTTC. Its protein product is CSASQWTGTYEQYF.

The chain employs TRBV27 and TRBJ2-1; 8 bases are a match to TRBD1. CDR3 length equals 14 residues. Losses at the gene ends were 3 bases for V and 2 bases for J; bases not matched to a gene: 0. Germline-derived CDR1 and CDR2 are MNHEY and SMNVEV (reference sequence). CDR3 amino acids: CASSLTGAYNEQFF. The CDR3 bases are TGTGCCAGCAGTTTGACAGGGGCCTACAATGAGCAGTTCTTC.

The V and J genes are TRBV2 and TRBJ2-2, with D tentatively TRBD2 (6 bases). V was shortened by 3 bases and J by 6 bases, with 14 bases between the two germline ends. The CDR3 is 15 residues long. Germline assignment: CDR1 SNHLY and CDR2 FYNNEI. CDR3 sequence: CASSEGLAYAGELFF. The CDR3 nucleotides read TGTGCCAGCAGTGAGGGTCTAGCGTACGCCGGGGAGCTGTTTTTT. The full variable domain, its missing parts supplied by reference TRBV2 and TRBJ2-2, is EPEVTQTPSHQVTQMGQEVILRCVPISNHLYFYWYRQILGQKVEFLVSFYNNEISEKSEIFDDQFSVERPDGSNFTLKIRSTKLEDSAMYFCASSEGLAYAGELFFGEGSRLTVL.